One sample yielded the 25 T cell receptor beta chains listed below, sequenced in a study of brain T cells in children with intractable seizures. Sequenced by immunoSEQ multiplex PCR; TCRdb stores in-frame clones only, minus some. The sample consists of about 340,000 clones, about 94% of them appearing once. As to time point: blood from clinic visit 5 months post-surgery; TSC patient then seizure free. Here the sequenced sample was peripheral blood, taken more than 4 months after surgery. These receptors all stem from a boy under two years old with tuberous sclerosis and intractable seizures.

This clone was detected only once. The chain has TRBV5-6 and TRBJ2-5; 7 positions match TRBD2. Germline V gives CDR1 SGHDT, CDR2 YYEEEE. V lost 4 bases to trimming and J lost 4 bases; unmatched junction nucleotides: 10. The CDR3 consists of 15 residues. The CDR3 nucleotides are TGTGCCAGCAGCCCGGGTCAAGTAGCGGGAGAGACCCAGTACTTC. It encodes CASSPGQVAGETQYF.

V and J are TRBV7-9 and TRBJ2-5; 7 positions match TRBD2. The CDR3 spans 15 residues. Germline-derived CDR1 and CDR2 are SEHNR and FQNEAQ (reference sequence). V trimming: 5 bases; J trimming: 1 base; junction bases outside the gene matches: 7. CDR3 nucleotides: TGTGCCAGCAGCGCCGGCGCTAGCGGCCAAGAGACCCAGTACTTC. Its protein product is CASSAGASGQETQYF.

The chain couples TRBV29-1 to TRBJ2-3; D might be TRBD2 (5 bases). V lost 6 bases and J 2 bases, leaving 15 bases between the germline ends. The CDR3 consists of 14 residues. Germline values: CDR1 SQVTM, CDR2 ANQGSEA. The DNA for the CDR3 is TGCAGCGTATCTGTCGAGGGATACACAGATACGCAGTATTTT. This translates into CSVSVEGYTDTQYF.

Only a few counts were recorded for this clone. The chain is built from TRBV19 and TRBJ1-6; possible D gene TRBD1, 5 bases. Germline V gene data show CDR1 as LNHDA and CDR2 as SQIVND (reference sequence). The CDR3 runs 12 residues. V dropped 11 bases and J dropped 9 bases, with 14 bases sitting between them. The CDR3, as DNA: TGTGCCTCCCAAAGGGGTGTTTCACCCCTCCACTTT. Encoded protein: CASQRGVSPLHF.

The rearrangement uses TRBV6-5 and TRBJ2-7; D not resolved. The germline V gene has CDR1 MNHEY and CDR2 SVGAGI. V lost 11 bases, J lost 0 bases, and 14 bases lay in between. CDR3 size: 13 residues. CDR3 sequence reads: CAVRHSSSYEQYF. For the CDR3, the DNA is TGTGCCGTCCGACATTCAAGCTCCTACGAGCAGTACTTC.

The rearrangement uses TRBV30 and TRBJ2-5; maybe TRBD2 (5 bases). Trimming removed 0 bases at V and 6 bases at J, with 14 bases between. Germline V gives CDR1 GTSNPN, CDR2 SVGIG (reference sequence). The CDR3 runs 14 residues. The CDR3 spells CAWSVGRSGKTQYF. The CDR3, as DNA: TGTGCCTGGAGTGTCGGACGCTCCGGGAAGACCCAGTACTTC.

This chain connects TRBV7-3 to TRBJ2-6; 10 bases are shared with TRBD1. The CDR3 length is 17 residues. With V trimmed by 6 bases and J by 0 bases, 5 bases remained unmatched. CDR1 and CDR2 (germline): SGHTA, FQGTGA. The CDR3 here is CASRATGGVSGANVLTF. The CDR3 bases are TGTGCCAGCAGGGCGACAGGGGGCGTCTCTGGGGCCAACGTCCTGACTTTC.

The rearrangement uses TRBV6-5 and TRBJ2-3; TRBD1 agrees at 10 bases. CDR1 MNHEY and CDR2 SVGAGI come from the germline V gene. The length of the CDR3 is 14 residues. Trimming removed 4 bases from V and 4 bases from J; junction bases left unmatched: 2. DNA of the CDR3: TGTGCCAGCAGTTCCGGGACAGGGGCAGATACGCAGTATTTT. Translating gives CASSSGTGADTQYF.

This chain joins TRBV28 and TRBJ1-5, with D possibly TRBD1 on 6 matching bases. The V end was cut by 2 bases, the J end by 6 bases, with 11 bases between. This CDR3 contains 14 residues. The germline gives CDR1 MDHEN, CDR2 SYDVKM. The CDR3 loop reads CASSLATGGQPQHF. Written as DNA, the CDR3 is TGTGCCAGCAGTTTAGCGACAGGAGGTCAGCCCCAGCATTTT.

The genes are TRBV25-1 and TRBJ2-1; D unresolved. The V and J ends lost 1 base and 9 bases respectively, with 22 bases between them. In germline, CDR1 is MGHDK, CDR2 SYGVNS. The CDR3 extends over 17 amino acids. Here the CDR3 reads CASSESGRSKSSSEQFF. CDR3 in DNA: TGTGCCAGCAGTGAATCAGGACGATCTAAGAGTAGTAGTGAGCAGTTCTTC.

J is TRBJ2-3 and V is TRBV27; 11 bases are shared with TRBD2. CDR1 is MNHEY and CDR2 is SMNVEV in the germline V gene (reference sequence). With 2 bases clipped from V and 7 bases from J, the junction kept 14 bases outside the gene matches. There are 18 residues in the CDR3. CDR3 coding DNA: TGTGCCAGCAGTTTAATGTCGGTAGCGGGAGGGCTGACAAATACGCAGTATTTT. The encoded protein is CASSLMSVAGGLTNTQYF.

The gene calls are TRBV7-9 and TRBJ1-1, with D uncertain. The CDR3 runs to 13 residues. The germline V gene encodes CDR1 SEHNR and CDR2 FQNEAQ (reference sequence). V gave up 5 bases and J gave up 3 bases, with 10 bases separating them. The CDR3 region is CASSGRLDTEAFF. CDR3 bases: TGTGCCAGCAGCGGTCGACTGGACACTGAAGCTTTCTTT.

The chain uses TRBV6-5 and TRBJ1-5, with TRBD1 matching 11 bases. Trimming removed 6 bases from V and 6 bases from J; junction bases left unmatched: 4. Germline CDR1 MNHEY, CDR2 SVGAGI. CDR3 length: 14 residues. The CDR3 spells CASSLGQGAQPQHF. CDR3 nucleotides: TGTGCCAGCAGCCTCGGACAGGGGGCTCAGCCCCAGCATTTT.

The rearrangement links TRBV15 to TRBJ2-3; 10 nucleotides align to TRBD2. Germline CDR1 LNHNV, CDR2 YYDKDF (reference sequence). The CDR3 spans 15 residues. The J segment lost 2 bases and the V segment lost 3 bases, leaving 2 bases of the junction unmatched. The CDR3 region has the DNA TGTGCCACCAGCAGGGGACTAGCGCTCACAGATACGCAGTATTTT. It is translated as CATSRGLALTDTQYF.

The chain couples TRBV12-5 to TRBJ1-2; D gene unclear. CDR3 size: 13 residues. The germline gives CDR1 LGHNT, CDR2 FRNRAP. V gave up 4 bases and J gave up 4 bases, with 10 bases separating them. The CDR3 nucleotides read TGTGCTAGTGGTTCAGACCGGCCCTATGGCTACACCTTC. Residues: CASGSDRPYGYTF.

The chain employs TRBV5-1 and TRBJ2-3; D possibly corresponds to TRBD2 (6 bases). Between the trimmed V and J ends, which lost 1 base and 2 bases, there was a span of 17 bases. The CDR3 contains 17 residues. Germline V gene data show CDR1 as SGHRS and CDR2 as YFSETQ. The DNA of the CDR3 is TGCGCCAGCAGCTTGAGGAGGGTGTTAGCGGACACAGATACGCAGTATTTT. Translating gives CASSLRRVLADTDTQYF.

The J gene is TRBJ2-1, the V gene TRBV6-4; unclear D gene. CDR3 size: 12 residues. Trimming pared 2 bases from V and 7 bases from J, leaving 6 bases between. CDR1 MRHNA and CDR2 SNTAGT come from the germline V gene. The CDR3 bases are TGTGCCAGCAGTGACGGATTAAATGAGCAGTTCTTC. This encodes CASSDGLNEQFF.

This chain joins TRBV11-3 and TRBJ2-7; the D gene is possibly TRBD2 (6 bases). The CDR3 consists of 17 residues. Germline V gives CDR1 SGHNT, CDR2 YENEEA. The V end was cut by 5 bases, the J end by 5 bases, with 25 bases between. CDR3 nucleotides: TGTGCCAGCAGCCCCCGCTCGTCGACTAGGGATTCCCACGAGCAGTACTTC. Amino acids: CASSPRSSTRDSHEQYF.

The chain employs TRBV10-2 and TRBJ2-5; a weak D match, TRBD1 (5 bases). This CDR3 comprises 11 residues. Trimming pared 10 bases from V and 3 bases from J, leaving 9 bases between. Germline CDR1 is WSHSY and CDR2 is SAAADI. The CDR3 loop is CATQGEETQYF. The DNA of the CDR3 is TGCGCCACCCAGGGTGAAGAGACCCAGTACTTC.

The chain carries TRBV30 and TRBJ2-2; D gene unclear. The CDR3 sequence is 13 residues long. Looked up from germline, CDR1 is GTSNPN and CDR2 is SVGIG (reference sequence). Trimming shortened V by 0 bases and J by 6 bases, and 8 bases separated the two germline ends. The CDR3 loop is CAWSVREPGELFF. CDR3 in DNA: TGTGCCTGGAGTGTACGTGAGCCCGGGGAGCTGTTTTTT. The full variable domain, rest sourced from reference TRBV30 and TRBJ2-2, is SQTIHQWPATLVQPVGSPLSLECTVEGTSNPNLYWYRQAAGRGLQLLFYSVGIGQISSEVPQNLSASRPQDRQFILSSKKLLLSDSGFYLCAWSVREPGELFFGEGSRLTVL.

The chain employs TRBV19 and TRBJ1-2, with 7 bases aligning to TRBD1. The germline V gene has CDR1 LNHDA and CDR2 SQIVND (reference sequence). This CDR3 is 15 amino acids long. V lost 5 bases, J lost 2 bases, and 8 bases stayed unmatched. CDR3 amino acids: CASSGAGTANYGYTF. The CDR3 DNA reads TGTGCCAGTAGTGGGGCCGGGACAGCGAACTATGGCTACACCTTC.

The J gene is TRBJ2-1, the V gene TRBV25-1; 9 nucleotides align to TRBD1. This CDR3 is 17 amino acids long. The junction had 12 bases not matched to a gene; V was cut back by 4 bases and J by 5 bases. Germline CDR1 and CDR2: MGHDK and SYGVNS. The CDR3 here is CASSARTGVEINNEQFF. The CDR3 DNA is TGTGCCAGCAGTGCCCGGACAGGGGTCGAAATTAACAATGAGCAGTTCTTC.

A remark on this clone: This CDR3 is also generated by other DNA sequences in the sample. The V and J genes are TRBV7-8 and TRBJ1-1; no definite D call. With 2 bases removed from V and 1 base from J, the gap between germline ends came to 5 bases. Looked up from germline, CDR1 is SGHVS and CDR2 is FQNEAQ. The CDR3 has 13 amino acids. The CDR3 loop reads CASSLRRNTEAFF. CDR3 DNA sequence: TGTGCCAGCAGCTTACGCAGGAACACTGAAGCTTTCTTT.

The chain recombines TRBV27 with TRBJ1-1; TRBD1 is a possible D gene (5 bases). V was clipped by 5 bases and J by 4 bases, with 8 bases between them. There are 12 residues in the CDR3. CDR1 MNHEY and CDR2 SMNVEV come from the germline V gene (reference sequence). This CDR3 reads CASSTGGTEAFF. The CDR3 nucleotides are TGTGCCAGCAGTACCGGGGGCACTGAAGCTTTCTTT.

This sequence joins TRBV10-3 and TRBJ1-3; no reliable D call. There are 13 residues in the CDR3. From germline, CDR1 is ENHRY and CDR2 SYGVKD. Trimming removed 2 bases from V and 6 bases from J, with 8 bases in between. CDR3 bases: TGTGCCATCAGTGAGGTCGGTGAAAACACCATATATTTT. Its translation is CAISEVGENTIYF.